A single sample gave rise to the 29 T cell receptor beta chains below, sequenced in a study of human T cells and chemical hapten exposure. The sample's time point: patch test 2, 6 weeks after DPC sensitization. Documented treatment: therapeutic diphenylcyclopropenone sensitization with weekly scalp DPC. TCRdb passed the RACE reads through MiXCR, listing each CDR3 protein once. Of more than 75,000 distinct CDR3 sequences in the sample, about 9% were seen once. Material: whole blood, obtained in connection with sensitization to the hapten diphenylcyclopropenone (DPC). The receptors here all came from a woman aged 40 to 50 with alopecia areata. Some clones in this sample may be carry-over from other donors' samples.

This rearrangement joins TRBV3-1 to TRBJ1-1; no firm D call. The CDR3 runs to 12 residues. Germline CDR1 reads LGHDT; CDR2 reads YNNKEL (reference sequence). With 1 base removed from V and 2 bases from J, the gap between germline ends came to 2 bases. CDR3: CASSQANTEAFF. Written as DNA, the CDR3 is TGTGCCAGCAGCCAAGCCAACACTGAAGCTTTCTTT.

Only a few counts were recorded for this clonotype. The chain links TRBV24-1 to TRBJ2-2; tentative D call: TRBD1 (5 bases). The CDR3 sequence is 16 residues long. CDR1 KGHDR and CDR2 SFDVKD come from the germline V gene. Between the trimmed V and J ends, which lost 4 bases and 5 bases, there was a span of 16 bases. This CDR3 is CATSDENRAGTGELFF. The DNA of the CDR3 is TGTGCCACCAGTGACGAAAATCGGGCAGGGACCGGGGAGCTGTTTTTT.

This chain links TRBV28 with TRBJ2-1; 7 nucleotides agree with TRBD1. The ends lost 6 bases at V and 9 bases at J; junction bases unmatched: 11. Germline values: CDR1 MDHEN, CDR2 SYDVKM. The CDR3 length is 14 residues. The CDR3 region has the DNA TGTGCCAGCAGCGGGACAGAGCGAGGGCGTGAGCAGTTCTTC. It translates to CASSGTERGREQFF.

This sequence joins TRBV6-2 or TRBV6-3 and TRBJ2-7; 12 bases map to TRBD2. The V gene's germline CDR1 is MNHEY and CDR2 SVGEGT. This CDR3 comprises 15 residues. Germline trimming cut 2 bases from V and 2 bases from J; bases unmatched to any gene: 1. In nucleotides, the CDR3 is TGTGCCAGCAGTTACCGGACTAGCGGGGCCTACGAGCAGTACTTC. This encodes CASSYRTSGAYEQYF.

This clonotype was detected many times. The chain recombines TRBV29-1 with TRBJ2-1; D remains ambiguous. Germline values: CDR1 SQVTM, CDR2 ANQGSEA. The V gene lost 6 bases and the J gene lost 2 bases, with 5 bases spanning the gap. The CDR3 is made up of 11 amino acids. CDR3 coding DNA: TGCAGCGTGCCGACCTACAATGAGCAGTTCTTC. This sequence encodes CSVPTYNEQFF.

This rearrangement joins TRBV29-1 to TRBJ2-1, with a possible D match to TRBD2 (5 bases). CDR3 length equals 12 residues. Trimming left V 5 bases short and J 8 bases short, with 13 bases between. From germline, CDR1 is SQVTM and CDR2 ANQGSEA. The CDR3 DNA follows: TGCAGCGTTTTTCGCTCCGGGGATGAGCAGTTCTTC. Its translation: CSVFRSGDEQFF.

The chain has TRBV6-1 and TRBJ1-2, with D hard to call. Trimming stripped 3 bases from V and 4 bases from J, with 9 bases between. This CDR3 is 13 amino acids long. Germline lookup yields CDR1 MNHNS and CDR2 SASEGT. DNA for the CDR3: TGTGCCAGCAGTGAGTCCGAAGGCTATGGCTACACCTTC. Residues: CASSESEGYGYTF.

This clonotype was recorded at least ten times. The V and J genes are TRBV11-2 and TRBJ2-3; D possibly corresponds to TRBD2 (7 bases). This CDR3 is 18 amino acids long. The V and J ends lost 0 bases and 2 bases respectively, with 18 bases between them. Germline V gene sequence: CDR1 SGHAT, CDR2 FQNNGV. DNA for the CDR3: TGTGCCAGCAGCTTAGATCCGCCGGCGGCGGGGGCCACAGATACGCAGTATTTT. This sequence encodes CASSLDPPAAGATDTQYF.

This clonotype has just a few counts. The CDR3 protein is CSAIFSGNSADTQYF. CDR3 coding DNA: TGCAGTGCTATCTTTAGCGGGAACTCGGCAGATACGCAGTATTTT. V is TRBV20-1 and J is TRBJ2-3; TRBD2 aligns across 8 bases. V shed 4 bases, J shed 4 bases, and the junction held 10 bases outside the gene matches. Germline-derived CDR1 and CDR2 are DFQATT and SNEGSKA (reference sequence). The CDR3 covers 15 residues.

This clonotype was counted many times. The chain has TRBV7-2 and TRBJ2-7; D may be TRBD2 (5 bases). V was clipped by 2 bases and J by 5 bases, with 19 bases between them. The CDR3 sequence is 16 residues long. Germline V gene sequence: CDR1 SGHTA, CDR2 FQGNSA. CDR3 residues: CASSLTLAHSPHEQYF. The CDR3 DNA sequence: TGTGCCAGCAGCTTAACTCTAGCCCATTCCCCCCACGAGCAGTACTTC.

The table lists this clonotype with many counts. This sequence joins TRBV28 and TRBJ2-7, with 9 bases matching TRBD2. V was pared by 7 bases and J by 6 bases, with 19 bases of the junction left unmatched. The V gene's germline CDR1 is MDHEN and CDR2 SYDVKM. The CDR3 extends over 17 amino acids. CDR3 amino acids: CASNQGASGISGAEQYF. CDR3 sequence (DNA): TGTGCCAGCAACCAAGGGGCTAGCGGGATCAGCGGTGCCGAGCAGTACTTC. Full variable domain (outside the CDR3, taken from reference TRBV28 and TRBJ2-7): DVKVTQSSRYLVKRTGEKVFLECVQDMDHENMFWYRQDPGLGLRLIYFSYDVKMKEKGDIPEGYSVSREKKERFSLILESASTNQTSMYLCASNQGASGISGAEQYFGPGTRLTVT.

V usage is TRBV4-2 and J usage is TRBJ1-5; D gene ambiguous. CDR1 and CDR2 from the germline V gene are LGHNA and YNFKEQ. Trimming took 0 bases from V and 4 from J, leaving 4 bases between them. CDR3 length: 13 amino acids. The CDR3 loop reads CASSQERNQPQHF. DNA for the CDR3: TGTGCCAGCAGCCAAGAGAGGAATCAGCCCCAGCATTTT.

The sample holds a few counts of this clonotype. The chain combines TRBV3-1 with TRBJ2-2; 13 nucleotides align to TRBD2. The CDR3 runs to 17 residues. V shed 5 bases and J 6 bases; nucleotides not matched to a gene: 9. The germline gives CDR1 LGHDT, CDR2 YNNKEL (reference sequence). CDR3 region: CASSNYWTSGSAGELFF. As DNA, the CDR3 is TGTGCCAGCAGCAACTACTGGACTAGCGGGAGCGCCGGGGAGCTGTTTTTT.

The chain recombines TRBV28 with TRBJ2-1, with TRBD2 identical over 8 bases. V shed 2 bases and J 6 bases; nucleotides not matched to a gene: 9. Germline lookup yields CDR1 MDHEN and CDR2 SYDVKM. The CDR3 contains 16 residues. CDR3 sequence: CASSLLVAGGRNEQFF. The CDR3 region has the DNA TGTGCCAGCAGTTTACTGGTCGCGGGAGGCCGCAATGAGCAGTTCTTC.

This clonotype was counted many times. The CDR3 region has the DNA TGTGCCAGCAGCCCCGACTTGAGACTAGCGGGCTACAATGAGCAGTTCTTC. It codes for CASSPDLRLAGYNEQFF. The V and J genes are TRBV7-3 and TRBJ2-1; the match to TRBD2 covers 10 bases. The germline V gene has CDR1 SGHTA and CDR2 FQGTGA. This CDR3 spans 17 amino acids. J gave up 3 bases and V 5 bases, and 10 bases lay outside the gene matches. The full variable domain, in which reference TRBV7-3 and TRBJ2-1 provide the parts outside the CDR3, is GAGVSQTPSNKVTEKGKYVELRCDPISGHTALYWYRQSLGQGPEFLIYFQGTGAADDSGLPNDRFFAVRPEGSVSTLKIQRTERGDSAVYLCASSPDLRLAGYNEQFFGPGTRLTVL.

This clonotype was seen ten or more times. The chain carries TRBV20-1 and TRBJ2-3; TRBD2 agrees at 8 bases. Losses at the gene ends were 6 bases for V and 2 bases for J; bases not matched to a gene: 7. The CDR3 is 14 residues long. CDR1 is DFQATT and CDR2 is SNEGSKA in the germline V gene (reference sequence). The CDR3 here is CSATTSGHTDTQYF. CDR3 DNA sequence: TGCAGTGCCACTACTAGCGGACACACAGATACGCAGTATTTT.

This clonotype was counted at least ten times. This CDR3 reads CASSYSGRIEHTGELFF. In DNA form, the CDR3 reads TGTGCCAGCAGTTACTCCGGACGGATCGAACACACCGGGGAGCTGTTTTTT. The rearrangement joins TRBV6-2 or TRBV6-3 to TRBJ2-2, with D unresolved. The germline V and J ends were trimmed by 0 bases and 3 bases, with 14 bases remaining between them. Germline loops: CDR1 MNHEY, CDR2 SVGEGT. This CDR3 contains 17 residues.

This clonotype was counted at least ten times. The chain uses TRBV5-6 and TRBJ2-5, with unresolved D. This CDR3 has 13 amino acids. Trimming took 1 base from V and 2 from J, leaving 6 bases between them. Germline V gives CDR1 SGHDT, CDR2 YYEEEE. The CDR3 region has the DNA TGTGCCAGCAGCTTGCGCCAGCAAGAGACCCAGTACTTC. Translated: CASSLRQQETQYF.

This clonotype has a handful of counts. The genes are TRBV19 and TRBJ1-1, with D uncertain. Deletions cut 3 bases from V and 2 bases from J, with 16 bases between. This CDR3 has 16 amino acids. The germline V gene encodes CDR1 LNHDA and CDR2 SQIVND (reference sequence). CDR3 bases: TGTGCCAGTAGTATGTTGGGTCGCTCGGAAAACACTGAAGCTTTCTTT. Translation gives CASSMLGRSENTEAFF.

The rearrangement joins TRBV9 to TRBJ2-1, with no clear D. This CDR3 is 12 amino acids long. V lost 0 bases, J lost 2 bases, and 0 bases lay in between. Germline CDR1 is SGDLS and CDR2 is YYNGEE. Here the CDR3 DNA reads TGTGCCAGCAGCGTAGCCTACAATGAGCAGTTCTTC. It yields the protein CASSVAYNEQFF.

This clonotype was recorded many times. J is TRBJ1-6 and V is TRBV30; D unclear. The V end was cut by 2 bases, the J end by 9 bases, with 5 bases between. The CDR3 contains 11 residues. Germline V gives CDR1 GTSNPN, CDR2 SVGIG (reference sequence). The CDR3 sequence: CAWSSSSPLHF. The CDR3 DNA follows: TGTGCCTGGAGTTCAAGTTCACCCCTCCACTTT.

On this clonotype: Likely a read error: the CDR3 ends without its conserved phenylalanine or tryptophan. CDR3 bases: TGTGCCAGCAGCCGTAGCTCCTACGAGCAGTACTCC. Translated: CASSRSSYEQYS. The V call is TRBV12-3 or TRBV12-4, the J call TRBJ2-7; D not resolved. V lost 6 bases to trimming and J lost 0 bases, with 6 bases between them. The CDR3 runs to 12 residues.

This clonotype was seen repeatedly, ten times or more. The chain is built from TRBV2 and TRBJ1-4; D gene ambiguous. V lost 1 base and J 2 bases, leaving 8 bases between the germline ends. The CDR3 has 15 residues. Looked up from germline, CDR1 is SNHLY and CDR2 is FYNNEI. The CDR3 region is CASSEGAATNEKLFF. The CDR3 nucleotides read TGTGCCAGCAGTGAAGGCGCAGCTACTAATGAAAAACTGTTTTTT.

This clonotype was recorded at least ten times. V usage is TRBV4-1 and J usage is TRBJ2-5; D is undetermined. The V gene's germline CDR1 is MGHRA and CDR2 YSYEKL. This CDR3 region has 15 residues. With 0 bases removed from V and 2 bases from J, the gap between germline ends came to 10 bases. The CDR3 DNA is TGCGCCAGCAGCCAAGATCGATCCAGGCAAGAGACCCAGTACTTC. This gives the protein CASSQDRSRQETQYF.

The CDR3 here is CASSLVMQGSEKLFF. As DNA, the CDR3 is TGTGCCAGCAGCTTAGTGATGCAGGGAAGTGAAAAACTGTTTTTT. This chain links TRBV11-2 with TRBJ1-4; tentative D call: TRBD1 (5 bases). V lost 1 base to trimming and J lost 7 bases, with 13 bases between them. Germline V gene sequence: CDR1 SGHAT, CDR2 FQNNGV. CDR3 length equals 15 residues.

This clonotype was detected many times. The chain recombines TRBV2 with TRBJ1-3; D might be TRBD1 (5 bases). This CDR3 contains 17 residues. Germline loops: CDR1 SNHLY, CDR2 FYNNEI. V dropped 7 bases and J dropped 7 bases, with 26 bases sitting between them. The CDR3 DNA reads TGTGCCAGCATGCGGGGCCAGAATCTAAGGGACGGGAACACCATATATTTT. Protein: CASMRGQNLRDGNTIYF. The complete variable domain, with remaining parts taken from reference TRBV2 and TRBJ1-3, reads EPEVTQTPSHQVTQMGQEVILRCVPISNHLYFYWYRQILGQKVEFLVSFYNNEISEKSEIFDDQFSVERPDGSNFTLKIRSTKLEDSAMYFCASMRGQNLRDGNTIYFGEGSWLTVV.

This clonotype was picked up a small number of times. This rearrangement joins TRBV4-3 to TRBJ2-7, with D uncertain. V was cut by 0 bases and J by 2 bases, with 14 bases left in between. The CDR3 covers 16 residues. The germline V gene has CDR1 LGHNA and CDR2 YSLEER. In nucleotides, the CDR3 is TGCGCCAGCAGCCAAGATCGTTGGAGCCCCACCTACGAGCAGTACTTC. Its translation: CASSQDRWSPTYEQYF.

This clonotype has more than one count but fewer than ten. The J gene is TRBJ1-2, the V gene TRBV12-3 or TRBV12-4; no clear D gene. V lost 2 bases, J lost 7 bases, and 8 bases lay in between. The CDR3 consists of 12 residues. The CDR3 is CASSLQMGGYTF. DNA of the CDR3: TGTGCCAGCAGTTTACAAATGGGTGGCTACACCTTC.

A few counts support this clonotype. J is TRBJ2-7 and V is TRBV20-1; 7 bases fit TRBD2. Germline V gene sequence: CDR1 DFQATT, CDR2 SNEGSKA (reference sequence). The V and J ends lost 5 bases and 0 bases, in that order; junction bases with no gene match: 16. The CDR3 consists of 17 residues. CDR3 amino acids: CSAHPGLAAEISYEQYF. The CDR3 bases are TGCAGTGCTCACCCCGGGCTAGCGGCCGAGATCTCCTACGAGCAGTACTTC.